What follows are 2 T cell receptor beta chains derived from one specimen sequenced in a study of post-analysis software for immune sequencing data. cDNA libraries for TCR beta contained unique molecular identifiers. TCRdb analysed the PCR reads with MiXCR anew, one entry per CDR3 protein. The table lists almost 700,000 distinct CDR3 sequences, over 45% of them singletons. Study conclusions and caveats: Comparison of patients with controls showed a handful of TRBV segments more frequent in patients, TRBV5-6, TRBV5-1 and TRBV20-1 among them.

These receptors' antigens are unknown. Material for sequencing was blood. The receptors here all came from a girl aged 2-10 years with multiple sclerosis.

The V and J genes are TRBV12-3 or TRBV12-4 and TRBJ2-3; the match to TRBD2 covers 9 bases. The CDR3 totals 16 residues. The V gene end was trimmed by 1 base and the J gene end by 6 bases; junction bases not matched to a gene: 8. CDR3 nucleotides: TGTGCCAGCAGTTTAGGCGGGGGGGCCTACAGGGATACGCAGTATTTT. It translates to CASSLGGGAYRDTQYF.

This chain uses TRBV5-6 with TRBJ2-5; D is possibly TRBD1 or TRBD2 (5 bases each). Trimming took off 7 bases at V and 5 bases at J, with 21 bases between the two ends. CDR1 is SGHDT, CDR2 YYEEEE, per germline. The CDR3 has 15 amino acids. Here the CDR3 DNA reads TGTGCCAGCGGATCAGGGCCCCCAAAGCGGGAGACCCAGTACTTC. It is translated as CASGSGPPKRETQYF.